The T cell receptor beta chain under discussion was sequenced for a study of beta chain features in type 1 diabetes. Study background: All samples yielded some 100,000,000 examined sorted cells.

V shed 4 bases and J shed 2 bases, with 15 bases lying between them. In germline, CDR1 is KGHSH, CDR2 LQKENI. The CDR3 spans 15 residues. Every isolated RNA sample was fully reverse transcribed, so sequencing captured expressed TCRB transcripts. Clones were read by immunoSEQ multiplex PCR, and TCRdb kept only the in-frame ones, dropping some. The sample has some 150,000 clones, approximately 9.8% seen once. This clone came up a few times. The rearrangement joins TRBV18 to TRBJ2-7, with D uncertain. The sequence derives from a woman between 35 and 50 years old in good health. The material sequenced was central memory CD4+ T cells from blood. CDR3 amino acids: CASSLERRQTYEQYF. For the CDR3, the DNA is TGTGCCAGCTCACTCGAAAGGCGGCAAACCTACGAGCAGTACTTC. Complete variable domain (other parts from reference TRBV18 and TRBJ2-7): NAGVMQNPRHLVRRRGQEARLRCSPMKGHSHVYWYRQLPEEGLKFMVYLQKENIIDESGMPKERFSAEFPKEGPSILRIQQVVRGDSAAYFCASSLERRQTYEQYFGPGTRLTVT.